This T cell receptor beta chain was observed in a study of T cell responses to AZD1222 COVID-19 vaccine. Study outcomes and limitations: There were mostly white British donors and more females than males, and clonal diversity was possibly underestimated. The study sampled repertoires only after the peak T cell response. The study found Spike-specific TCR breadth and depth rose after two AZD1222 doses.

Remarks on this clone: The antigen remains unidentified.

Second-dose recipients at about 4 or about 12 weeks were treated as one pooled group. Germline loops: CDR1 SGHNT, CDR2 YENEEA. V dropped 0 bases and J dropped 2 bases, with 23 bases sitting between them. This CDR3 has 19 residues. Profiling relied on immunoSEQ multiplex PCR, and the TCRdb table lists in-frame clones only, not all of them. The sample holds about 120,000 clones; approximately 90% are singletons and the top ten take about 7.1%. The rearrangement joins TRBV11-3 to TRBJ2-7; D possibly corresponds to TRBD2 (7 bases). Here the sequenced sample was peripheral blood, taken 28 days after the second AZD1222 dose. This receptor was identified in an adult who received the AZD1222 COVID-19 vaccine. Here the CDR3 reads CASSLEPSWEGENTYEQYF. CDR3 coding DNA: TGTGCCAGCAGCTTAGAGCCCTCTTGGGAGGGGGAGAATACCTACGAGCAGTACTTC.